This entry is about one T cell receptor (beta chain). This clonotype showed up just a few times. Its antigen specificity is not known. Qualities for individual bases were not recorded, and no much larger clone is one base off. The data are from a study of blood T cells in healthy people across ages (dated by TCRdb to 2014 to 2015). With regard to the full study: In model experiments, template switching captured roughly one uniquely barcoded TCR beta cDNA molecule for every two T cells. The study measured age-related changes in TCR beta repertoire diversity using deep sequencing normalized with unique cDNA molecular identifiers. Four age groups were formed from the donors: young (average 16 years), middle-aged (approximately 39), aged (approximately 60) and long-lived (approximately 80). The study analyzed two additional independent replicas of 1 million unique cDNA reads from the same blood draw for two donors, one aged 18 to 29 and one aged 80 or older.

Library prep was done by 5' RACE. The instrument was an Illumina HiSeq 2500. The second PCR ran for roughly 7 to 11 cycles and used a J-beta primer mix along with a sample-barcoded 5' primer. A template-switch 5' adaptor carrying 12 random nucleotides introduced a unique molecular identifier onto each TCR beta cDNA molecule. At least 2.5 million CDR3-containing paired-end reads were obtained from each sample. All of the RNA was converted into first-strand cDNA using the Mint cDNA synthesis kit, with a TRBC-specific oligonucleotide serving as the primer. After uracil-DNA glycosylase treatment, a first 18-cycle PCR used universal primers M1SS and BC2_uni_R on all cDNA. Per the source publication's procedure: For normalization, 1 million high-quality reads, each with a distinct molecular identifier, were randomly selected from each sample. Reads sharing molecular identifiers were discarded rather than binned into consensus sequences. MiTCR, set to a Q25 quality threshold and the strictest error-elimination algorithm, was used for CDR3 identification, clonotype clustering and error correction. A nonparametric unseen species model with Euler transformation was used to estimate a lower bound on total TCR beta diversity. The raw public reads went through TCRdb reprocessing: fastp at Q25, MiXCR clone calling, in-frame beta chains kept. All rows with the same CDR3 protein become a single entry with the most common DNA and genes. The V and J calls shown here were made by TCRdb, not taken from the authors' results. The table for this sample lists more than 650,000 distinct CDR3 sequences; around 25% of them were counted only once. Together, the top ten hold about 3% of the sample.

Paper-wide results and their limitations: Estimates of total diversity based on one million sequenced T cells were regarded as lower bounds and as underestimates. A strong correlation was found between observed TCR beta diversity and the percentage of naive T cells measured by flow cytometry. Donor CMV infection status was unknown, potentially confounding age-related changes in expanded clonotypes. Since profiling was done on bulk unsorted PBMCs, naive and antigen-experienced compartments could not be conclusively compared. Compared with the aged group, more naive CD4+ T cells, fewer expanded clones and increased TCR diversity were shown by the long-lived group, suggesting age selection. Observed TCR beta diversity per million T cells fell roughly linearly with age, and a significant reduction was already apparent by age around 40.

The V and J ends are trimmed by 6 bases and 2 bases, leaving 14 bases between them. From cysteine to phenylalanine, the CDR3 is 15 amino acids long. CDR3 DNA only is kept here, 45 bases in frame from base 1. Systemically healthy Caucasian individuals from Russia, 35 to 50 in total and aged about 6 to 90 years, were included as donors. Ten milliliters of peripheral blood were drawn from each donor into EDTA-treated Vacutainer tubes. Ficoll-Paque density-gradient centrifugation was used to isolate PBMCs, with at least 6 million per sample. Trizol reagent was used to extract total RNA from PBMCs, with at least 5.5 micrograms per sample. Naive CD45RAhigh/CD27high T cell percentages were measured by flow cytometry on a PBMC aliquot from every donor. These records were also assigned to another study, of T cells of mothers and their children. The second study's authors report: Nine systemically healthy Caucasian individuals served as donors, namely three mothers together with their six children. cDNA synthesis consumed the entire amount of extracted RNA, loaded at about 1.6 ug RNA in each 15 ul reaction. In the second PCR, the M1S primer introduced both the sample barcodes and 2-4 random nucleotides. Each mother yielded over 8.5 million TCR beta CDR3 reads and each child 2.5 million to 3 million reads. TCR recombination output is similarly shaped by thymic selection in related and unrelated pairs, with a minor effect exerted by inherited differences. Normalized repertoire overlap was always found to be slightly, but never significantly, higher in related mother-child pairs than in unrelated mother-child pairs. With a sensitivity of about 100 clones per million clonotypes, no persistent microchimeric T cell clones were detected. To look for features that set related mother-child pairs apart from unrelated individuals, the researchers ran deep NGS to compare the TCR beta repertoires of mothers and children. Mothers averaged 40 +/- 4 years of age and children averaged about 10 +/- 4 years. After adapter ligation with NEBNext reagents, the libraries were sequenced on Illumina HiSeq 2000 with 100+100 nt paired-end reads. To prevent cross-contamination, the mother and child libraries were prepared one month apart and sequenced in separate runs. For each donor, somewhere between roughly 450,000 and 2,000,000 distinct TCR beta clonotypes were identified. Naive TCR beta clonotypes were estimated from low-frequency clonotypes matched to each donor's FACS-determined naive share, without sorting.

The sample was blood. The chain was built from TRBV12-3 or TRBV12-4 and TRBJ1-3; matching of 6 bases hints at TRBD1 as the D gene. This clonotype was sampled from a boy younger than 18 in good health. The CDR3 in this case is CASSLGQFPGNTIYF. The DNA sequence is TGTGCCAGCAGCCTCGGACAGTTTCCTGGAAACACCATATATTTT.